This entry features one TCR beta chain sequence. Its antigen is not known. V was shortened by 6 bases and J by 3 bases, with 15 bases between the two germline ends. Germline V gene data show CDR1 as MDHEN and CDR2 as SYDVKM. The CDR3 loop spans 15 amino acids. Donors were healthy HIV-negative adults without recently reported acute infections or vaccinations. The record originates from a study of shared clonotypes between healthy human individuals. Study-level information: Researchers assigned three CD4 naive, three CD4 memory, two CD8 naive and one CD8 memory plate to each donor. Points from the study as a whole: Clonotypes which were not shared had lower generation probabilities than clonotypes that all four donors shared.

Profiled with immunoSEQ multiplex PCR; TCRdb holds only in-frame clones, not every one. This sample carries about 520,000 clones, roughly 95% of them seen once, and the ten largest clones take approximately 0.06%. The chain has TRBV28 and TRBJ2-4; D may be TRBD1 (6 bases). This TCR was recovered from a woman in her twenties or thirties in good health. The sample taken for sequencing was naive CD4+ T cells sorted from blood. As to subset: CD45RA+ positively selected. The CDR3 DNA reads TGTGCCAGCAGGAACAGGGACCGAGGCAAAAACATTCAGTACTTC. Its protein is CASRNRDRGKNIQYF.